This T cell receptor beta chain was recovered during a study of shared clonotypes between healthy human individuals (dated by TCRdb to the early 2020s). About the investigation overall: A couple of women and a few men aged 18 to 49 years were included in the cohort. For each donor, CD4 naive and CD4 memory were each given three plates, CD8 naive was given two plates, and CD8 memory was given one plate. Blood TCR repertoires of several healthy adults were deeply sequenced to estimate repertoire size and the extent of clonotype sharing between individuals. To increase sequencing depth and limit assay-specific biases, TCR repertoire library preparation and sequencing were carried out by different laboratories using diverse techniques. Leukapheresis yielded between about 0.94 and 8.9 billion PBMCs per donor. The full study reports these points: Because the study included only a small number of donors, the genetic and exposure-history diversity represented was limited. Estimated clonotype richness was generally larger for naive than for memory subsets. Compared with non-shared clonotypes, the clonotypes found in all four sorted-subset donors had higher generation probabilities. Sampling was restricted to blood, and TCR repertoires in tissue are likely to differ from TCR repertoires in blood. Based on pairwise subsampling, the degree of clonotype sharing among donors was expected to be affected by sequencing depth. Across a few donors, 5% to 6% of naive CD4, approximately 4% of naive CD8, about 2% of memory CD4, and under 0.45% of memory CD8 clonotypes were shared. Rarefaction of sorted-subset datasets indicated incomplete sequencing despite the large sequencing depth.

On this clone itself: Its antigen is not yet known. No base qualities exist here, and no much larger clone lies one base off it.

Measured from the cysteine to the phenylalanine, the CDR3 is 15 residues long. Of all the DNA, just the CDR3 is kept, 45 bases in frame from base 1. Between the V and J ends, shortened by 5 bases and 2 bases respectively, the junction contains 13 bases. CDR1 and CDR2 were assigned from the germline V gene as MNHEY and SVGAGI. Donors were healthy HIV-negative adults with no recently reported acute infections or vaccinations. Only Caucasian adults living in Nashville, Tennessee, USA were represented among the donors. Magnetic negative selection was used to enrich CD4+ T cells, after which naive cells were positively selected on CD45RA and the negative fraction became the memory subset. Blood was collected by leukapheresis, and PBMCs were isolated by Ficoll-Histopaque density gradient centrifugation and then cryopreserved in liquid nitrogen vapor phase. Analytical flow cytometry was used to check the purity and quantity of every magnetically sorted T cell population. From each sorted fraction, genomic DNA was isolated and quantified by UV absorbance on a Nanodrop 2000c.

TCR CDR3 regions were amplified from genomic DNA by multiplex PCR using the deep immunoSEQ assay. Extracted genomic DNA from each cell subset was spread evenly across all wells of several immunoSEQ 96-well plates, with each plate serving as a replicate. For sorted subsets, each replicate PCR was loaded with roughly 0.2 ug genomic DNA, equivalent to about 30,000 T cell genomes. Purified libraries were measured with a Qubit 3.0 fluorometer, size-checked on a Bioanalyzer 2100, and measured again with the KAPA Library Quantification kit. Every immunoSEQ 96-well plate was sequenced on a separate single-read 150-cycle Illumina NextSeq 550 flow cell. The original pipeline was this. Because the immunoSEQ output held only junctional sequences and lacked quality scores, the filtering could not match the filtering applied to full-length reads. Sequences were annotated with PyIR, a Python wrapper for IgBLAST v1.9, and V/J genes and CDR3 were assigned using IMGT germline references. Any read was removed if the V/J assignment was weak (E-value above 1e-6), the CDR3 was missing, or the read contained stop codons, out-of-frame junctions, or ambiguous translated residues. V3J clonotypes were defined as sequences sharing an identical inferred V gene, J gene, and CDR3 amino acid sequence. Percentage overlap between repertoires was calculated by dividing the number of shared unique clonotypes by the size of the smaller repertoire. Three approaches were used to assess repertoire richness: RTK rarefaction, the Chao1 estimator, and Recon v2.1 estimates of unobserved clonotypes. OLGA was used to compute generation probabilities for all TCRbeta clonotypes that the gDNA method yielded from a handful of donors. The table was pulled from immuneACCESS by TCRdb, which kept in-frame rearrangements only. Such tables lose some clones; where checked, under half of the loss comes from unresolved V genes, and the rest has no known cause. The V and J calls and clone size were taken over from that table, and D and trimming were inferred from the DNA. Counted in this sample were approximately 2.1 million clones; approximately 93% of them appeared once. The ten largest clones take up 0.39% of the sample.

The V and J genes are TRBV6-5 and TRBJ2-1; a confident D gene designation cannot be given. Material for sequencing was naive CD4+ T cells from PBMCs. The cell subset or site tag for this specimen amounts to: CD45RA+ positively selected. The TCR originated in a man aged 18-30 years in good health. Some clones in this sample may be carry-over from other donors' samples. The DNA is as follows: TGTGCCAGCAGTCCACGACCAAAACCCTACAATGAGCAGTTCTTC. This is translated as CASSPRPKPYNEQFF.